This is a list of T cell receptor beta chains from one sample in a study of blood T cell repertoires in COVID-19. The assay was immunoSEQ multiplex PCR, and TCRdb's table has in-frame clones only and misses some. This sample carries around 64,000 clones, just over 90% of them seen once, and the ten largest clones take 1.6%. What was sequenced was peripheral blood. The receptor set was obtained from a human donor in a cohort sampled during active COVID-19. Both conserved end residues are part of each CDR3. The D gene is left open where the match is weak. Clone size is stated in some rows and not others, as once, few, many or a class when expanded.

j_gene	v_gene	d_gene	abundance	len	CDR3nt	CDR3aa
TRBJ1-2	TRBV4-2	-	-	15	TGTGCCAGCAGCCAAAGCCCCAAGGGGCGCGATGGCTACACCTTC	CASSQSPKGRDGYTF
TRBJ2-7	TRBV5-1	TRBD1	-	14	TGCGCCAGCAGCTCCGGGACAGGGGTCGGCGAGCAGTACTTC	CASSSGTGVGEQYF
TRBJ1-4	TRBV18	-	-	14	TGTGCCAGCTCACAGGGGCATTCTAATGAAAAACTGTTTTTT	CASSQGHSNEKLFF
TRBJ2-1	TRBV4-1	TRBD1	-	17	TGCGCCAGCAGCCAAGAAGCGGCAGGGGGCTCCTACAATGAGCAGTTCTTC	CASSQEAAGGSYNEQFF
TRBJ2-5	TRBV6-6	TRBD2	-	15	TGTGCCAGCAGTTACCCGGACACCGGGGGGGAGACCCAGTACTTC	CASSYPDTGGETQYF
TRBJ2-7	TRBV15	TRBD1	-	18	TGTGCCACCAGCGCCAGGGGACAGGGTTTGCCCTACTCCTACGAGCAGTACTTC	CATSARGQGLPYSYEQYF
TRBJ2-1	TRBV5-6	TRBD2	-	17	TGTGCCAGCAGCACAGGGACTAGCGGGATCTCCTACAATGAGCAGTTCTTC	CASSTGTSGISYNEQFF
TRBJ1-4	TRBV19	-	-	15	TGTGCCAGTAGTTCCCGACAGACGATAAATGAAAAACTGTTTTTT	CASSSRQTINEKLFF
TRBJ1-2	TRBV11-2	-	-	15	TGTGCCAGCAGCCACGACGGGAAGGGACTCTATGGCTACACCTTC	CASSHDGKGLYGYTF
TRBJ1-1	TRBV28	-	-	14	TGTGCCAGCAGCCCCGGGGGGGGGCTCGCTGAAGCTTTCTTT	CASSPGGGLAEAFF
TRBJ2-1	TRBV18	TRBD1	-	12	TGTGCCAGCTCACCACCGTTGGCAGGGGGATTCTTC	CASSPPLAGGFF
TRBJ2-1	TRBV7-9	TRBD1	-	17	TGTGCCAGCCGGGGACAGGCGGACCCCATAACCTACAATGAGCAGTTCTTC	CASRGQADPITYNEQFF
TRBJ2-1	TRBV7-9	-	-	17	TGTGCCAGCAGCTTAGTTGAGCGGACCCACGGGTACAATGAGCAGTTCTTC	CASSLVERTHGYNEQFF
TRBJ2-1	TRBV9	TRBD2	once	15	TGTGCCAGCAGCTCGGGACTAGCGGGAGTAGTTGAGCAGTTCTTC	CASSSGLAGVVEQFF
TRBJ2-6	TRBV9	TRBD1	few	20	TGTGCCAGCAGCGGCTACCGGGGACAGCAGAGGGGGCCTGGGGCCAACGTCCTGACTTTC	CASSGYRGQQRGPGANVLTF
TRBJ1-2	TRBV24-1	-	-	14	TGTGCCACCAGCAGCACAGGGCTTAACTATGGCTACACCTTC	CATSSTGLNYGYTF
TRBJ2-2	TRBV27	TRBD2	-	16	TGTGCCAGCAGGCCTGACAGCGGGAGAGTCGCCGGGGAGCTGTTTTTT	CASRPDSGRVAGELFF